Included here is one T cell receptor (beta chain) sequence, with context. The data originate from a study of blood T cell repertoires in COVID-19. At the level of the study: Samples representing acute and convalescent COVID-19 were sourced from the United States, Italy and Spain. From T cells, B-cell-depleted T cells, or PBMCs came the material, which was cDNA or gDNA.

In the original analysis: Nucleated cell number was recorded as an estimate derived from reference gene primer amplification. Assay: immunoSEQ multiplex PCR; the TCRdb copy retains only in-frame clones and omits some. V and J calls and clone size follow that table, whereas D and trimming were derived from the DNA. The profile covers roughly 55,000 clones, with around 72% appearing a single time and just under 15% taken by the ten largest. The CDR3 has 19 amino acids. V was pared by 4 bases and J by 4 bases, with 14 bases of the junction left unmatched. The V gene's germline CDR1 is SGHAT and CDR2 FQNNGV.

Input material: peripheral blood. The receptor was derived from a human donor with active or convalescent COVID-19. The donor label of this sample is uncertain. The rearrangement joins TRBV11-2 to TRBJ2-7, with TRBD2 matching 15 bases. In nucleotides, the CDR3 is TGTGCCAGCAGCTCAGGACTAGCGGGAGGGATAGTAGGTTATTACGAGCAGTACTTC. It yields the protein CASSSGLAGGIVGYYEQYF.